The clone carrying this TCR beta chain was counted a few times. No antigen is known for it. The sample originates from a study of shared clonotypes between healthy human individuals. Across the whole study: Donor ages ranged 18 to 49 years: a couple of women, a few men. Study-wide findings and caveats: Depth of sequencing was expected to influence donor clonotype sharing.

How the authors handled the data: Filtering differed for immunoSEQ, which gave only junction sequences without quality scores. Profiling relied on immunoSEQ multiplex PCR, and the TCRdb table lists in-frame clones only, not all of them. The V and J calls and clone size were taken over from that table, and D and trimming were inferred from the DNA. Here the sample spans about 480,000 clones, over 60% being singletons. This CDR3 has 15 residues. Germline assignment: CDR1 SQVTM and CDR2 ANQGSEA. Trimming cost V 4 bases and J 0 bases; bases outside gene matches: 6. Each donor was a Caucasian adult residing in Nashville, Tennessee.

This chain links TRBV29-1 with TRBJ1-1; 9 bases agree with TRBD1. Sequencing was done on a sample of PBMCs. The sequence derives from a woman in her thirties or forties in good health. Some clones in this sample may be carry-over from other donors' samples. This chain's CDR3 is CSVAPGQGMNTEAFF. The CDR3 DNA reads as TGCAGCGTTGCCCCGGGACAGGGAATGAACACTGAAGCTTTCTTT.